These 20 T cell receptor beta chains originate from one sample sequenced in a study of T-cell reconstitution after alpha-beta-depleted transplantation in children. Unique molecular identifiers featured in how the TCRbeta library was prepared. A single record per CDR3 protein comes from TCRdb applying MiXCR to the PCR reads. The table includes about 540,000 distinct CDR3 sequences, 25% to 30% detected once. This specimen consisted of PBMCs, obtained before TCRalphabeta/CD19-depleted stem cell transplant. The receptor source for this set is a boy in the first two years of life with Wiskott-Aldrich syndrome, due to receive a stem cell transplant.

The chain carries TRBV12-3 or TRBV12-4 and TRBJ1-5; D perhaps matches TRBD1 (5 bases). The CDR3 has 14 amino acids. Trimming left V 3 bases short and J 5 bases short, with 11 bases between. Here the CDR3 reads CASSFGQGHQPQHF. The CDR3 DNA sequence: TGTGCCAGCAGTTTCGGGCAGGGACATCAGCCCCAGCATTTT.

The table lists this clonotype with a few counts. V usage is TRBV10-3 and J usage is TRBJ2-7, with 8 bases fitting TRBD1. With 5 bases clipped from V and 0 bases from J, the junction kept 9 bases outside the gene matches. The CDR3 totals 16 residues. CDR1 ENHRY and CDR2 SYGVKD come from the germline V gene. DNA for the CDR3: TGTGCCATCAGTAATACCGGGACAGGCATCTCCTACGAGCAGTACTTC. Protein product: CAISNTGTGISYEQYF.

This clonotype appeared a few times. J is TRBJ2-5 and V is TRBV10-2; 12 nucleotides match TRBD1. This CDR3 is built from 16 residues. Unmatched junction bases numbered 10, after V lost 6 bases and J lost 5 bases. Per the germline V gene, CDR1 is WSHSY and CDR2 is SAAADI. CDR3 nucleotide sequence: TGCGCCAGCAGAAGACCGGGACAGGGGGCTCTGGAGACCCAGTACTTC. Amino acids: CASRRPGQGALETQYF.

This clonotype was found a few times. The CDR3 here is CASSFGGLPGRQETQYF. DNA of the CDR3: TGTGCCAGCAGTTTCGGGGGACTACCTGGGAGGCAAGAGACCCAGTACTTC. The chain joins TRBV27 to TRBJ2-5; 7 bases are a match to TRBD2. The trim removed 3 bases at V and 2 bases at J, leaving 12 bases unmatched. The CDR3 spans 17 residues. Germline assignment: CDR1 MNHEY and CDR2 SMNVEV (reference sequence).

This clonotype was seen a few times. The chain links TRBV27 to TRBJ2-7; 9 bases agree with TRBD1. V lost 6 bases, J lost 2 bases, and 5 bases stayed unmatched. Germline-derived CDR1 and CDR2 are MNHEY and SMNVEV (reference sequence). This CDR3 has 14 amino acids. CDR3 in DNA: TGTGCCAGCAGGATCCGACAGGGGGCCTACGAGCAGTACTTC. Residues: CASRIRQGAYEQYF.

The chain couples TRBV20-1 to TRBJ1-4; D unresolved. The CDR3 is 14 residues long. V was clipped by 0 bases and J by 5 bases, with 10 bases between them. In germline, CDR1 is DFQATT, CDR2 SNEGSKA (reference sequence). The CDR3 DNA follows: TGCAGTGCTAGAGATGGGTCTGGGAATGAAAAACTGTTTTTT. Amino acid sequence: CSARDGSGNEKLFF.

The table lists this clonotype with a few counts. The rearrangement joins TRBV5-1 to TRBJ2-7; the D call may be TRBD1 or TRBD2 (6 bases each). This CDR3 has 15 amino acids. Germline V CDR1 and CDR2: SGHRS, YFSETQ. Trimming removed 1 base from V and 9 bases from J, with 20 bases in between. This CDR3 reads CASSLRDLGGEGQYF. Here the CDR3 DNA reads TGCGCCAGCAGCTTGCGTGACTTGGGGGGCGAAGGGCAGTACTTC.

This clonotype was observed a handful of times. The chain employs TRBV7-6 and TRBJ2-7; D ambiguous. Trimming left V 3 bases short and J 3 bases short, with 12 bases between. The CDR3 contains 14 residues. Per germline, CDR1 SGHVS and CDR2 FNYEAQ. This chain's CDR3 is CASSFDLGNYEQYF. The CDR3 coding sequence is TGTGCCAGCAGCTTTGATTTGGGGAACTACGAGCAGTACTTC.

The rearrangement links TRBV5-6 to TRBJ2-6; possibly TRBD1 or TRBD2 for D (5 bases each). This CDR3 comprises 17 residues. Trimming cost V 5 bases and J 0 bases, with 15 bases left between them. Germline CDR1 SGHDT, CDR2 YYEEEE. In DNA, the CDR3 is TGTGCCAGCAGTTCGCTGGGACGGGGCTCTGGGGCCAACGTCCTGACTTTC. Translation: CASSSLGRGSGANVLTF.

In its sample, this clonotype was seen a few times. This sequence joins TRBV20-1 and TRBJ1-1; D might be TRBD1 (6 bases). Germline lookup yields CDR1 DFQATT and CDR2 SNEGSKA (reference sequence). CDR3 length equals 13 residues. V lost 7 bases and J lost 1, with 13 bases in between. DNA for the CDR3: TGCAGTGGTGCGGAACAGGGGAACACTGAAGCTTTCTTT. The encoded protein is CSGAEQGNTEAFF.

This clonotype has a handful of counts. This sequence joins TRBV5-1 and TRBJ2-1, with 8 nucleotides matching TRBD1. The CDR3 runs to 15 residues. Germline V CDR1 and CDR2: SGHRS, YFSETQ. V dropped 4 bases and J dropped 6; count of bases not matched to a gene: 9. CDR3 DNA: TGCGCCAGCAGCACGAGGGACAGGAGGATCAATGAGCAGTTCTTC. It specifies CASSTRDRRINEQFF.

The chain links TRBV7-2 to TRBJ2-4; TRBD1 is a possible D gene (6 bases). Looked up from germline, CDR1 is SGHTA and CDR2 is FQGNSA. Between the trimmed V and J ends, which lost 5 bases and 7 bases, there was a span of 15 bases. The CDR3 has 14 amino acids. The CDR3 is CASSKTGRFNIQYF. Written as DNA, the CDR3 is TGTGCCAGCAGCAAAACAGGGCGGTTCAACATTCAGTACTTC.

The chain has TRBV5-1 and TRBJ2-1, with 9 bases lining up with TRBD1. This CDR3 has 17 residues. Trimming cost V 4 bases and J 2 bases; bases outside gene matches: 10. Germline V gene sequence: CDR1 SGHRS, CDR2 YFSETQ. The CDR3, as DNA: TGCGCCAGCAGCCCTACTTACAGGGGGCGGGCCTACAATGAGCAGTTCTTC. Protein: CASSPTYRGRAYNEQFF. Complete variable domain (other parts from reference TRBV5-1 and TRBJ2-1): KAGVTQTPRYLIKTRGQQVTLSCSPISGHRSVSWYQQTPGQGLQFLFEYFSETQRNKGNFPGRFSGRQFSNSRSEMNVSTLELGDSALYLCASSPTYRGRAYNEQFFGPGTRLTVL.

The chain uses TRBV11-1 and TRBJ2-5, with TRBD2 identical over 10 bases. From germline, CDR1 is SGHAT and CDR2 FQDESV (reference sequence). Unmatched junction bases numbered 19, after V lost 0 bases and J lost 3 bases. The CDR3 covers 21 residues. The CDR3 loop reads CASSLAVLAGVGREVEETQYF. DNA for the CDR3: TGTGCCAGCAGCTTAGCGGTTCTAGCGGGAGTAGGGAGGGAAGTAGAAGAGACCCAGTACTTC.

The V call is TRBV4-2, the J call TRBJ1-5; D not certain. Germline V lookup: CDR1 LGHNA, CDR2 YNFKEQ. Trimming stripped 4 bases from V and 4 bases from J, with 17 bases between. This CDR3 region has 16 residues. The CDR3 here is CASSLRSHTGNQPQHF. The CDR3 bases are TGTGCCAGCAGCCTTCGCAGTCACACGGGAAATCAGCCCCAGCATTTT.

At least ten counts were recorded for this clonotype. This sequence joins TRBV3-1 and TRBJ2-7; TRBD2 agrees at 11 bases. The V and J ends lost 5 bases and 0 bases, in that order; junction bases with no gene match: 3. Germline values: CDR1 LGHDT, CDR2 YNNKEL (reference sequence). This CDR3 is 15 amino acids long. CDR3 nucleotides: TGTGCCAGCAGCTTTACTAGCGGGAGCTCCTACGAGCAGTACTTC. Residues: CASSFTSGSSYEQYF.

The chain links TRBV5-4 to TRBJ1-5; D unresolved. V lost 2 bases and J 3 bases, leaving 6 bases between the germline ends. This CDR3 has 13 amino acids. Germline V CDR1 and CDR2: SGHNT, YYREEE (reference sequence). The CDR3 region has the DNA TGTGCCAGCAGCTTTGCGCCCAATCAGCCCCAGCATTTT. This sequence encodes CASSFAPNQPQHF. Complete variable domain (other parts from reference TRBV5-4 and TRBJ1-5): ETGVTQSPTHLIKTRGQQVTLRCSSQSGHNTVSWYQQALGQGPQFIFQYYREEENGRGNFPPRFSGLQFPNYSSELNVNALELDDSALYLCASSFAPNQPQHFGDGTRLSIL.

This clonotype has a handful of counts. The CDR3, as DNA: TGTGCCTGGAAGGTGGGGGACAGGAACAATGAGCAGTTCTTC. Translation gives CAWKVGDRNNEQFF. This chain connects TRBV30 to TRBJ2-1; 8 nucleotides match TRBD1. In germline, CDR1 is GTSNPN, CDR2 SVGIG (reference sequence). The CDR3 runs to 14 residues. The trim removed 4 bases at V and 5 bases at J, leaving 7 bases unmatched. Variable domain in full (rest from reference TRBV30 and TRBJ2-1): SQTIHQWPATLVQPVGSPLSLECTVEGTSNPNLYWYRQAAGRGLQLLFYSVGIGQISSEVPQNLSASRPQDRQFILSSKKLLLSDSGFYLCAWKVGDRNNEQFFGPGTRLTVL.

The chain is built from TRBV20-1 and TRBJ2-1; TRBD2 is a possible D gene (6 bases). The CDR3 is 14 amino acids. Trimming left V 1 base short and J 3 bases short, with 10 bases between. Germline V gene lookup returns CDR1 DFQATT and CDR2 SNEGSKA (reference sequence). The CDR3: CSARGSGYYNEQFF. CDR3 nucleotides: TGCAGTGCTAGAGGTAGCGGTTACTACAATGAGCAGTTCTTC.

The chain uses TRBV5-1 and TRBJ1-4; 8 positions match TRBD1. The CDR3 sequence is 15 residues long. J was trimmed by 11 bases and V by 1 base; bases with no gene match: 10. Germline V gene lookup returns CDR1 SGHRS and CDR2 YFSETQ. CDR3 in amino acids: CASSLIGTGFPKLFF. The CDR3 DNA sequence: TGCGCCAGCAGCTTGATCGGGACAGGCTTTCCCAAACTGTTTTTT. Complete variable domain (other parts from reference TRBV5-1 and TRBJ1-4): KAGVTQTPRYLIKTRGQQVTLSCSPISGHRSVSWYQQTPGQGLQFLFEYFSETQRNKGNFPGRFSGRQFSNSRSEMNVSTLELGDSALYLCASSLIGTGFPKLFFGSGTQLSVL.